A selection of T cell receptor beta chains follows, all from one sample in a study of blood T cell repertoires in COVID-19. The assay was immunoSEQ multiplex PCR, and TCRdb's table has in-frame clones only and misses some. Among 200,000 to 300,000 clones listed, around four fifths were seen once. The source material was peripheral blood. The receptors shown here come from a woman between 55 and 75 years old with active or convalescent COVID-19. CDR3s include the opening cysteine and the closing phenylalanine or tryptophan. A D gene is named only where the DNA matches it firmly. The size entry is marked missing in some rows and otherwise reads once, few, many or a size class.

d_gene,v_gene,j_gene,abundance,CDR3aa,CDR3nt
TRBD2,TRBV5-8,TRBJ2-3,few,CASSLELAGPSTDTQYF,TGTGCCAGCAGCTTGGAGCTAGCGGGGCCAAGCACAGATACGCAGTATTTT
TRBD1,TRBV7-3,TRBJ1-1,.,CASSSDRDTEAFF,TGTGCCAGCAGCTCGGACAGGGACACTGAAGCTTTCTTT
.,TRBV30,TRBJ1-1,.,CAWSVGPEAFF,TGTGCCTGGAGTGTGGGGCCTGAAGCTTTCTTT
.,TRBV2,TRBJ2-3,once,CASSSDYTDTQYF,TGTGCCAGCAGTTCGGACTACACAGATACGCAGTATTTT
.,TRBV7-9,TRBJ1-3,few,CASSPLEGTIRNTIYF,TGTGCCAGCAGCCCCCTGGAGGGCACGATAAGAAACACCATATATTTT
.,TRBV18,TRBJ2-7,once,CASSSRDEQYF,TGTGCCAGCTCAAGCAGGGACGAGCAGTACTTC
.,TRBV2,TRBJ1-2,.,CASSRDKAIANYGYTF,TGTGCCAGCAGCCGCGACAAGGCGATAGCTAACTATGGCTACACCTTC
.,TRBV20-1,TRBJ1-1,.,CSASLGVRNTEAFF,TGCAGTGCTAGTTTAGGGGTTCGGAACACTGAAGCTTTCTTT
.,TRBV18,TRBJ1-1,few,CASSGQGHRNTEAFF,TGTGCCAGCTCGGGGCAGGGCCACCGGAACACTGAAGCTTTCTTT
TRBD2,TRBV30,TRBJ2-5,few,CAWSILAGAETQYF,TGTGCCTGGAGTATCCTAGCGGGGGCGGAGACCCAGTACTTC
.,TRBV7-9,TRBJ1-3,.,CASSSQGYTIYF,TGTGCCAGCAGCTCCCAGGGTTACACCATATATTTT
TRBD2,TRBV2,TRBJ2-1,.,CASRRAGGPYNEQFF,TGTGCCAGCAGGAGGGCGGGGGGCCCCTACAATGAGCAGTTCTTC
TRBD1,TRBV12-3/TRBV12-4,TRBJ1-2,.,CASSDRGRYGYTF,TGTGCCAGCAGTGACAGGGGGCGTTATGGCTACACCTTC
.,TRBV7-9,TRBJ1-3,.,CASSLVVSGNTIYF,TGTGCCAGCAGCTTAGTCGTTTCTGGAAACACCATATATTTT
TRBD1,TRBV24-1,TRBJ2-5,few,CATSDQDRDRGQETQYF,TGTGCCACCAGTGATCAAGACCGGGACAGGGGGCAAGAGACCCAGTACTTC
.,TRBV30,TRBJ2-7,.,CAWSVPRGYEQYF,TGTGCCTGGAGTGTTCCCAGGGGCTACGAGCAGTACTTC
.,TRBV10-1,TRBJ1-2,.,CASRPPGGRYGYTF,TGCGCCAGCAGGCCCCCGGGGGGTAGGTATGGCTACACCTTC
TRBD1,TRBV28,TRBJ1-2,.,CASSVTTGWDYTF,TGTGCCAGCAGTGTAACGACAGGGTGGGACTACACCTTC
.,TRBV19,TRBJ1-1,.,CASSPTQGTEAFF,TGTGCCAGTAGTCCCACCCAGGGCACTGAAGCTTTCTTT
TRBD1,TRBV2,TRBJ2-5,.,CASRRDRGNQETQYF,TGTGCCAGCAGGAGGGACAGGGGAAACCAAGAGACCCAGTACTTC
.,TRBV7-2,TRBJ2-7,.,CASSLQSYGEQYF,TGTGCCAGCAGCTTACAGTCCTACGGGGAGCAGTACTTC
TRBD1,TRBV18,TRBJ2-7,.,CASSLTGTEVYEQYF,TGTGCCAGCTCACTGACCGGGACAGAGGTTTACGAGCAGTACTTC
.,TRBV21-1,TRBJ2-5,.,CASSKDNRGRETQYF,TGTGCCAGCAGCAAAGATAACAGGGGACGAGAGACCCAGTACTTC
.,TRBV9,TRBJ1-2,.,CASSGDGYLRDGYTF,TGTGCCAGCAGCGGAGACGGGTACCTGAGGGATGGCTACACCTTC
.,TRBV5-6,TRBJ2-7,.,CASSAGLSSYEQYF,TGTGCCAGCAGCGCGGGCCTTAGCTCCTACGAGCAGTACTTC
.,TRBV6-2/TRBV6-3,TRBJ1-4,.,CASSYGREGGEKLFF,TGTGCCAGCAGTTACGGCCGGGAAGGAGGAGAAAAACTGTTTTTT
.,TRBV9,TRBJ2-3,.,CASSVGGASTDTQYF,TGTGCCAGCAGCGTAGGCGGGGCTAGCACAGATACGCAGTATTTT
TRBD2,TRBV30,TRBJ2-3,.,CAWERGSEDTQYF,TGTGCCTGGGAGCGGGGTAGTGAAGATACGCAGTATTTT
TRBD1,TRBV23-1,TRBJ1-5,.,CASSQCDRGISGWAPNQPQHF,TGCGCCAGCAGTCAATGCGACAGGGGAATTTCCGGATGGGCCCCCAATCAGCCCCAGCATTTT
TRBD1,TRBV5-4,TRBJ2-7,.,CASSSRQGFYEQYF,TGTGCCAGCAGCTCGCGACAGGGCTTCTACGAGCAGTACTTC
.,TRBV19,TRBJ1-2,.,CASSIDGQGFYGYTF,TGTGCCAGTAGTATAGATGGCCAGGGGTTCTATGGCTACACCTTC
TRBD1,TRBV24-1,TRBJ1-3,.,CATNTGGISGNTIYF,TGTGCCACCAATACAGGGGGCATCTCTGGAAACACCATATATTTT
TRBD1,TRBV18,TRBJ1-1,.,CASSPQGGTEAFF,TGTGCCAGCTCTCCCCAGGGGGGCACTGAAGCTTTCTTT
.,TRBV7-2,TRBJ1-2,few,CASSTFDSPYGYTF,TGTGCCAGCAGCACTTTCGACAGTCCCTATGGCTACACCTTC
TRBD1,TRBV2,TRBJ1-1,.,CASRGTGTEAFF,TGTGCCAGCAGGGGGACAGGCACTGAAGCTTTCTTT
.,TRBV7-9,TRBJ1-5,.,CASSFQGGNQPQHF,TGTGCCAGCAGCTTTCAGGGTGGGAATCAGCCCCAGCATTTT
TRBD1,TRBV28,TRBJ2-7,.,CATTGFSYEQYF,TGTGCCACGACAGGGTTCTCCTACGAGCAGTACTTC
.,TRBV27,TRBJ1-1,.,CASSLPGRGRVTEAFF,TGTGCCAGCAGTTTACCGGGTAGGGGGAGGGTCACTGAAGCTTTCTTT
TRBD1,TRBV19,TRBJ2-7,.,CASSPTGLAEQYF,TGTGCCAGTAGCCCGACAGGGCTCGCCGAGCAGTACTTC